This record concerns one T cell receptor beta chain sequence. The Seattle patients, enrolled during active infection, were followed longitudinally. The sample is drawn from a study of blood T cell repertoires in COVID-19. Study overall: Donors in the United States, Italy and Spain gave samples during acute or convalescent COVID-19. The cDNA or gDNA used as material had been derived from T cells, B-cell-depleted T cells, or PBMCs.

Under the authors' procedure: Amplification with reference gene primers provided the estimates of nucleated cell counts. The method was immunoSEQ multiplex PCR; TCRdb's version includes in-frame clones alone and lacks a portion of them. V and J calls and clone size come straight from that table; D and trimming were deduced from the DNA. The sample yields around 130,000 clones, about 87% seen once. The sequence was collected from a human donor with COVID-19, enrolled during active disease. The donor label of this sample is uncertain. The sample comprised peripheral blood.

The CDR3 sequence: CASSSRTAYEQYF. The CDR3 DNA is TGTGCCAGCAGCTCACGAACAGCCTACGAGCAGTACTTC. The V gene is TRBV11-1, the J gene TRBJ2-7, with unresolved D. Trimming cost V 4 bases and J 2 bases, with 9 bases left between them. This CDR3 contains 13 residues. Germline V gene lookup returns CDR1 SGHAT and CDR2 FQDESV (reference sequence). Combining the CDR3 with reference TRBV11-1 and TRBJ2-7 gives the whole variable domain EAEVAQSPRYKITEKSQAVAFWCDPISGHATLYWYRQILGQGPELLVQFQDESVVDDSQLPKDRFSAERLKGVDSTLKIQPAELGDSAMYLCASSSRTAYEQYFGPGTRLTVT.